The rows below give T cell receptor beta chains drawn from one sample of a study of regulatory T cells in long-lasting Graves disease. TCRdb re-called the multiplex PCR reads with MiXCR, one entry per CDR3 protein. The data contain around 500,000 distinct CDR3 sequences, 13% of them singletons. The sample was also linked to a second study, of T cells in Graves' hyperthyroidism and ophthalmopathy.

The input for sequencing was peripheral blood mononuclear cells (PBMCs), taken at new diagnosis, from a patient treated with antithyroid drugs. The receptors originated from a man aged 25 to 40 with Graves disease. CDR3s include the opening cysteine and the closing phenylalanine or tryptophan. Fields, in order: V gene, J gene, clone size, D gene, CDR3 length, CDR3 DNA, CDR3 protein. The D gene is left open where the match is weak. Clone sizes are given selectively: once, few, many, or a class where the clone is expanded.

TRBV29-1	TRBJ2-7	many	.	11	TGCAGCGTTGAGACAGGAGGCGAGCAGTACTTC	CSVETGGEQYF
TRBV6-1	TRBJ1-1	few	.	13	TGTGCCAGCAGTAGACCCGGGACACTCGAAGCTTTCTTT	CASSRPGTLEAFF
TRBV7-2	TRBJ1-1	many	.	14	TGTGCCAGCAGCTTAGAGGCTCTGCCGGGCGACGCTTTCTTT	CASSLEALPGDAFF
TRBV7-9	TRBJ2-5	many	.	15	TGTGCCAGCAGGCATGAGGTTGGGCGTTTGGAGACCCAGTACTTC	CASRHEVGRLETQYF
TRBV20-1	TRBJ2-7	many	.	15	TGCAGTGCTACGGGGGAAGAGGACGGATCCTACGAGCAGTACTTC	CSATGEEDGSYEQYF
TRBV9	TRBJ2-1	.	.	13	TGTGCCAGCAGCGTAGGCCCCTCCAATGAGCAGTTCTTC	CASSVGPSNEQFF
TRBV20-1	TRBJ2-1	.	TRBD2	15	TGCAGTGCTGATCTAGCGGGAGGGCAAAGGAATGAGCAGTTCTTC	CSADLAGGQRNEQFF
TRBV3-1	TRBJ2-4	many	.	15	TGTGCCAGCAGCCAAGACCCGGTAGAATGGGCCATTCAGTACTTC	CASSQDPVEWAIQYF
TRBV12-3/TRBV12-4	TRBJ2-3	many	.	14	TGTGCCAGCAGCTTAGTAGCGAGCACAGATACGCAGTATTTT	CASSLVASTDTQYF
TRBV7-9	TRBJ2-1	many	TRBD2	16	TGTGCCAGCAGCTCACTAGCGCCTAGCTCCTACAATGAGCAGTTCTTC	CASSSLAPSSYNEQFF
TRBV6-1	TRBJ2-1	many	TRBD2	14	TGTGCCAGCAGTTATCTAGCGGGAGGTTGGGAGCAGTTCTTC	CASSYLAGGWEQFF
TRBV12-3/TRBV12-4	TRBJ1-1	many	.	16	TGTGCCAGCAGTTTTACCTTCGGGGGGCCGGAGACTGAAGCTTTCTTT	CASSFTFGGPETEAFF
TRBV20-1	TRBJ2-2	.	TRBD2	14	TGCAGTGCTCGTCTAGCGGGAGGGGCCGGGGAGCTGTTTTTT	CSARLAGGAGELFF
TRBV5-1	TRBJ1-1	many	.	15	TGCGCCAGCAGCTTGGAATCCCCATTGAGCACTGAAGCTTTCTTT	CASSLESPLSTEAFF
TRBV4-1	TRBJ1-1	many	.	16	TGCGCCAGCAGCCAAGACTGGGGGGTCATGAACACTGAAGCTTTCTTT	CASSQDWGVMNTEAFF
TRBV27	TRBJ1-1	many	.	15	TGTGCCAGCAGTTTAGTTCAGGGACTGAACACTGAAGCTTTCTTT	CASSLVQGLNTEAFF
TRBV2	TRBJ1-1	many	.	13	TGTGCCAGCAGTGGTAGCCAGAACACTGAAGCTTTCTTT	CASSGSQNTEAFF
TRBV7-6	TRBJ2-5	many	.	12	TGTGCCAGCAGGTCATTTCAAGAGACCCAGTACTTC	CASRSFQETQYF
TRBV5-5	TRBJ2-3	many	TRBD2	14	TGTGCCAGCAGCTTGGGAGCGGGGTCCCCCCCGCAGTATTTT	CASSLGAGSPPQYF
TRBV19	TRBJ1-2	.	TRBD1	14	TGTGCCAGTAGTCGTACAGGGGGGCCCTATGGCTACACCTTC	CASSRTGGPYGYTF
TRBV27	TRBJ1-4	many	.	14	TGTGCCAGCAGCCATGGGACCGCGGTTGAAAAACTGTTTTTT	CASSHGTAVEKLFF
TRBV12-3/TRBV12-4	TRBJ2-3	many	.	10	TGTGCCAGCAGCTTCCATACGCAGTATTTT	CASSFHTQYF
TRBV18	TRBJ1-1	few	TRBD1	19	TGTGCCAGCTCACCGCCGAGCCTTAACAGGGGCTTGCCGAACACTGAAGCTTTCTTT	CASSPPSLNRGLPNTEAFF
TRBV5-1	TRBJ2-3	many	.	14	TGCGCCAGCAGTCACAGGGATGGCACAGATACGCAGTATTTT	CASSHRDGTDTQYF
TRBV4-1	TRBJ2-5	many	TRBD2	18	TGCGCCAGCAGCCAAGGCTATGACGGGACTAGGCCACGAGAGACCCAGTACTTC	CASSQGYDGTRPRETQYF
TRBV20-1	TRBJ1-4	many	.	11	TGCAGTGCTAGGGAGGTTGAAAAACTGTTTTTT	CSAREVEKLFF
TRBV24-1	TRBJ1-2	many	TRBD1	12	TGTGCCACCGGTCAACAGGGGTATGGCTACACCTTC	CATGQQGYGYTF
TRBV2	TRBJ2-1	many	.	14	TGTGCCAGCAGTGTTCGGGACCCACTCAATGAGCAGTTCTTC	CASSVRDPLNEQFF
TRBV20-1	TRBJ2-1	many	TRBD2	15	TGCAGTGCTCGGACTAGCGGGAGGGGTCCAAATGAGCAGTTCTTC	CSARTSGRGPNEQFF
TRBV20-1	TRBJ2-2	many	TRBD2	14	TGCAGTGCTCGGCGGGGGGAGGCCACCGGGGAGCTGTTTTTT	CSARRGEATGELFF
TRBV12-3/TRBV12-4	TRBJ1-5	many	.	13	TGTGCCAGCATGCGGCAGGGAAGACAGCCCCAGCATTTT	CASMRQGRQPQHF
TRBV29-1	TRBJ2-1	.	.	15	TGCAGCGCTTCTCCCGGGGCCAAGCCTTACAATGAGCAGTTCTTC	CSASPGAKPYNEQFF
TRBV20-1	TRBJ2-1	many	.	14	TGCAGTGCCGCCAGTGGTTTGTTCGGCCTAGCGCAGTTCTTC	CSAASGLFGLAQFF
TRBV5-1	TRBJ2-1	.	.	15	TGCGCCAGCAGCTTGGAGGGGGGAGCCTACAATGAGCAGTTCTTC	CASSLEGGAYNEQFF
TRBV18	TRBJ2-2	many	.	16	TGTGCCAGCTCACCTGTTCAAGTAAGGAACGCCGGGGAGCTGTTTTTT	CASSPVQVRNAGELFF
TRBV6-5	TRBJ2-3	many	.	13	TGTGCCAGCAGTTACGGGGCTCCAGATACGCAGTATTTT	CASSYGAPDTQYF
TRBV25-1	TRBJ1-2	few	.	14	TGTGCCAGCAGTGAATGGGGGGGGAACTATGGCTACACCTTC	CASSEWGGNYGYTF
TRBV6-5	TRBJ2-2	few	.	13	TGTGCCAGCAGTTACCTTATCGGCGGGGAGCTGTTTTTT	CASSYLIGGELFF
TRBV7-9	TRBJ2-6	.	TRBD1	17	TGTGCCAGCCCTAGGGGGCCTTTCCACTCTGGGGCCAACGTCCTGACTTTC	CASPRGPFHSGANVLTF
TRBV20-1	TRBJ2-7	many	TRBD2	14	TGCAGTGCCCTGATAGCGGGATATGGCTACGAGCAGTACTTC	CSALIAGYGYEQYF
TRBV6-1	TRBJ2-5	few	.	11	TGTGCCAGACAGGGAAGGGGGACCCAGTACTTC	CARQGRGTQYF
TRBV7-8	TRBJ1-1	many	.	17	TGTGCCAGCAGCTTAGGCGGCAGAACCTTCACGGTCACTGAAGCTTTCTTT	CASSLGGRTFTVTEAFF